The 25 T cell receptor beta chains presented below share a single source sample, sequenced in a study of cytomegalovirus exposure and HLA in healthy donors (dated by TCRdb to 2016 to 2017). The library was generated by the immunoSEQ multiplex PCR assay. For the multiplex PCR, a mixture combining 60 forward primers for TCR Vbeta segments and 13 reverse primers for TCR Jbeta segments was used. Held by TCRdb, this immuneACCESS table contains in-frame sequences only and omits some clones. Under half of the omission traces to an unresolved V gene where checked; the cause of the rest is unknown. The sample yields about 160,000 clones; around 83% were counted once. Together, the top ten hold 0.9% to 1% of the sample. Sequencing was performed on PBMCs. The source is a girl aged 2 to 9 in good health and CMV-seropositive.

CDR3 in amino acids: CASRIKRDLSSGANVLTF. In DNA form, the CDR3 reads TGTGCCAGCAGAATCAAGCGGGATCTTTCTTCTGGGGCCAACGTCCTGACTTTC. The V gene is TRBV2, the J gene TRBJ2-6; 7 positions agree with TRBD2. Germline trimming cut 6 bases from V and 1 base from J; bases unmatched to any gene: 12. The CDR3 has 18 amino acids. From germline, CDR1 is SNHLY and CDR2 FYNNEI.

This clone was recorded only once. The chain recombines TRBV10-3 with TRBJ1-5; TRBD1 agrees at 8 bases. This CDR3 region has 16 residues. Trimming cost V 3 bases and J 5 bases; bases outside gene matches: 9. CDR1 is ENHRY and CDR2 is SYGVKD in the germline V gene. The CDR3 nucleotides read TGTGCCATCAGTGACCCGGACAGGGTGAGGGATCAGCCCCAGCATTTT. Encoded protein: CAISDPDRVRDQPQHF.

This chain connects TRBV4-2 to TRBJ2-7; 7 bases match TRBD2. Germline values: CDR1 LGHNA, CDR2 YNFKEQ. With 0 bases clipped from V and 0 bases from J, the junction kept 2 bases outside the gene matches. The CDR3 is 15 amino acids. The CDR3 spells CASSQEAGSSYEQYF. CDR3 bases: TGTGCCAGCAGCCAAGAAGCGGGGAGCTCCTACGAGCAGTACTTC.

V usage is TRBV29-1 and J usage is TRBJ1-2; tentatively, D is TRBD1 (5 bases). The V gene lost 2 bases and the J gene lost 4 bases, with 8 bases spanning the gap. From germline, CDR1 is SQVTM and CDR2 ANQGSEA. This CDR3 has 12 residues. The chain's CDR3 is CSVEIGGYGYTF. The CDR3 region has the DNA TGCAGCGTTGAAATCGGGGGCTATGGCTACACCTTC.

The chain joins TRBV4-1 to TRBJ2-7; D is unclear. The CDR3 is 13 residues long. CDR1 is MGHRA and CDR2 is YSYEKL in the germline V gene. The V end was cut by 5 bases, the J end by 3 bases, with 11 bases between. The CDR3: CASSDSPDYEQYF. Here the CDR3 DNA reads TGCGCCAGCAGCGATAGCCCCGACTACGAGCAGTACTTC.

This clone was seen once. Mismatch with germline at one junction end may stem from a read error. The chain uses TRBV7-7 and TRBJ2-1; 8 bases map to TRBD1. The CDR3 has 15 residues. Germline values: CDR1 SSHAT, CDR2 FNYEAQ (reference sequence). The CDR3 nucleotides are TGTGCTAGCAGCCCCGGACAGGGTATAGGGAATGAGCAGTTCTTC. Protein product: CASSPGQGIGNEQFF.

J is TRBJ1-5 and V is TRBV6-1; 10 bases are a match to TRBD1. J lost 5 bases, V lost 8 bases, and 0 bases had no gene match. The CDR3 contains 12 residues. Germline loops: CDR1 MNHNS, CDR2 SASEGT. The CDR3 is CASGTGDQPQHF. The CDR3 nucleotides are TGTGCCAGCGGGACAGGGGATCAGCCCCAGCATTTT.

V usage is TRBV5-6 and J usage is TRBJ2-6, with a tentative D call TRBD1 (8 bases). CDR1 and CDR2 from the germline V gene are SGHDT and YYEEEE. V was trimmed by 4 bases and J by 5 bases, leaving 19 bases between them. This CDR3 is built from 17 residues. As DNA, the CDR3 is TGTGCCAGCAGCGACCGGACAGGGACTACTAGGGCCAACGTCCTGACTTTC. Protein sequence: CASSDRTGTTRANVLTF.

V usage is TRBV2 and J usage is TRBJ2-7; 9 bases are shared with TRBD1. This CDR3 is 14 amino acids long. The V segment lost 7 bases and the J segment 2 bases; nucleotides outside the gene matches: 6. Germline assignment: CDR1 SNHLY and CDR2 FYNNEI. The chain's CDR3 is CASKSGTGTYEQYF. The CDR3, as DNA: TGTGCCAGCAAAAGCGGGACAGGGACCTACGAGCAGTACTTC. Complete variable domain (other parts from reference TRBV2 and TRBJ2-7): EPEVTQTPSHQVTQMGQEVILRCVPISNHLYFYWYRQILGQKVEFLVSFYNNEISEKSEIFDDQFSVERPDGSNFTLKIRSTKLEDSAMYFCASKSGTGTYEQYFGPGTRLTVT.

This clone was observed a few times. The chain is built from TRBV19 and TRBJ1-1, with 7 bases aligning to TRBD1. Germline CDR1 and CDR2: LNHDA and SQIVND (reference sequence). The CDR3 is 12 amino acids. V was clipped by 6 bases and J by 4 bases; unmatched bases: 2. The CDR3 nucleotides are TGTGCCAGTAGGGCAGGGGGCACTGAAGCTTTCTTT. Its protein is CASRAGGTEAFF.

This sequence joins TRBV19 and TRBJ1-1; tentatively, D is TRBD1 (5 bases). Germline V gene data show CDR1 as LNHDA and CDR2 as SQIVND (reference sequence). Between the trimmed V and J ends, which lost 4 bases and 5 bases, there was a span of 11 bases. The CDR3 extends over 13 amino acids. CDR3 nucleotide sequence: TGTGCCAGTAGTACCCAGGGAGGAACTGAAGCTTTCTTT. Translation: CASSTQGGTEAFF.

V and J are TRBV19 and TRBJ2-4, with 9 bases aligning to TRBD2. The CDR3 is made up of 18 amino acids. Losses at the gene ends were 3 bases for V and 1 base for J; bases not matched to a gene: 10. Germline-derived CDR1 and CDR2 are LNHDA and SQIVND (reference sequence). The chain's CDR3 is CASSIFAGGPRAKNIQYF. The CDR3 nucleotides read TGTGCCAGTAGTATTTTTGCGGGAGGGCCCAGGGCCAAAAACATTCAGTACTTC.

Note on this clone: An end of the junction does not agree with germline; a read error may underlie this. V and J are TRBV19 and TRBJ1-2; 7 bases align to TRBD1. The CDR3 runs to 11 residues. CDR1 is LNHDA and CDR2 is SQIVND in the germline V gene (reference sequence). The CDR3 is CASSLTGTLAF. The CDR3, as DNA: TGTGCCAGTAGCTTGACAGGGACCCTCGCCTTC.

A single count supports this clone. The genes are TRBV15 and TRBJ1-2; 8 bases map to TRBD1. The trim removed 0 bases at V and 4 bases at J, leaving 4 bases unmatched. The CDR3 loop spans 15 amino acids. Germline V CDR1 and CDR2: LNHNV, YYDKDF (reference sequence). CDR3 in amino acids: CATSRDPGGLYGYTF. CDR3 in DNA: TGTGCCACCAGCAGAGATCCAGGGGGCCTCTATGGCTACACCTTC.

V gene TRBV10-3 combines with J gene TRBJ1-1; TRBD1 might be the D (6 bases). The CDR3 is 13 residues long. V lost 8 bases and J 4 bases, leaving 14 bases between the germline ends. CDR1 and CDR2 (germline): ENHRY, SYGVKD. CDR3: CAIFSGRGTEAFF. The DNA of the CDR3 is TGTGCCATCTTCTCGGGCAGGGGCACTGAAGCTTTCTTT.

This clone was detected only a few times. The gene calls are TRBV10-2 and TRBJ2-7, with 10 bases identical to TRBD2. With V trimmed by 6 bases and J by 0 bases, 8 bases remained unmatched. The germline V gene encodes CDR1 WSHSY and CDR2 SAAADI. This CDR3 is built from 16 residues. CDR3 in DNA: TGCGCCAGCAGATTAATTAGCGGGAGGAGCTCCTACGAGCAGTACTTC. This translates into CASRLISGRSSYEQYF.

The chain couples TRBV28 to TRBJ2-3; 9 bases match TRBD1. This CDR3 is built from 17 residues. The germline V gene encodes CDR1 MDHEN and CDR2 SYDVKM. V shed 3 bases, J shed 6 bases, and the junction held 13 bases outside the gene matches. CDR3 sequence (DNA): TGTGCCAGCAGTTTCCCGGGACAGGGAAAAATAGGGGATACGCAGTATTTT. This sequence encodes CASSFPGQGKIGDTQYF. The whole variable domain, remainder taken from reference TRBV28 and TRBJ2-3, is DVKVTQSSRYLVKRTGEKVFLECVQDMDHENMFWYRQDPGLGLRLIYFSYDVKMKEKGDIPEGYSVSREKKERFSLILESASTNQTSMYLCASSFPGQGKIGDTQYFGPGTRLTVL.

The chain uses TRBV19 and TRBJ1-3; no clear D. V gave up 3 bases and J gave up 0 bases, with 6 bases separating them. Per the germline V gene, CDR1 is LNHDA and CDR2 is SQIVND (reference sequence). CDR3 length: 14 residues. The CDR3 sequence is CASSMTLSGNTIYF. The CDR3 DNA follows: TGTGCCAGTAGTATGACACTCTCTGGAAACACCATATATTTT.

V is TRBV6-1 and J is TRBJ1-4; TRBD1 might be the D (5 bases). CDR3 size: 19 residues. Deletions cut 2 bases from V and 6 bases from J, with 25 bases between. Germline V gives CDR1 MNHNS, CDR2 SASEGT. The CDR3 protein is CASSEWGGWGSTGDEKLFF. The CDR3 DNA reads TGTGCCAGCAGTGAATGGGGAGGGTGGGGGTCGACCGGGGATGAAAAACTGTTTTTT.

V is TRBV19 and J is TRBJ2-1, with D perhaps matching TRBD2 (6 bases). The V end lost 5 bases, the J end lost 3 bases, and 17 bases lay between the germline ends. In germline, CDR1 is LNHDA, CDR2 SQIVND (reference sequence). This CDR3 has 16 residues. The CDR3 DNA sequence: TGTGCCAGTAGTGTTTCCGCGGGACTCCTCTACAATGAGCAGTTCTTC. As protein: CASSVSAGLLYNEQFF.

J is TRBJ2-1 and V is TRBV9, with TRBD2 matching over 7 bases. Trimming removed 3 bases from V and 4 bases from J; junction bases left unmatched: 10. CDR3 length: 16 amino acids. Germline-derived CDR1 and CDR2 are SGDLS and YYNGEE. CDR3 coding DNA: TGTGCCAGCAGCGCCCCTCCGGGAGGAGAATACAATGAGCAGTTCTTC. It codes for CASSAPPGGEYNEQFF.

The gene calls are TRBV29-1 and TRBJ1-2; D is possibly TRBD1 (5 bases). Germline CDR1 is SQVTM and CDR2 is ANQGSEA. This CDR3 has 11 residues. The V gene lost 6 bases and the J gene lost 4 bases, with 9 bases spanning the gap. Here the CDR3 reads CSVGGAYGYTF. CDR3 bases: TGCAGCGTGGGGGGTGCCTATGGCTACACCTTC.

The chain joins TRBV5-4 to TRBJ1-2, with D perhaps TRBD1 (5 bases). V was pared by 4 bases and J by 4 bases, with 17 bases between. The CDR3 is 15 amino acids. CDR1 and CDR2 from the germline V gene are SGHNT and YYREEE (reference sequence). CDR3 loop: CASSPPNQGRYGYTF. The CDR3 DNA follows: TGTGCCAGCAGCCCCCCTAACCAGGGCCGCTATGGCTACACCTTC.

V and J are TRBV6-5 and TRBJ2-7; D is possibly TRBD2 (6 bases). CDR3 length: 15 residues. The germline gives CDR1 MNHEY, CDR2 SVGAGI. V lost 4 bases to trimming and J lost 1 base, with 14 bases between them. The CDR3 loop is CASSSRGLSSYEQYF. CDR3 nucleotides: TGTGCCAGCAGTTCCCGGGGACTCTCATCCTACGAGCAGTACTTC.

This rearrangement joins TRBV7-9 to TRBJ1-2; perhaps TRBD1 as D (6 bases). The V end was cut by 5 bases, the J end by 8 bases, with 15 bases between. The CDR3 runs to 13 residues. Germline V gives CDR1 SEHNR, CDR2 FQNEAQ (reference sequence). The CDR3 DNA reads as TGTGCCAGCAGCCCCGGACAGTTTCGGGGCTACACCTTC. Residues: CASSPGQFRGYTF. The full variable domain, rest sourced from reference TRBV7-9 and TRBJ1-2, is DTGVSQNPRHKITKRGQNVTFRCDPISEHNRLYWYRQTLGQGPEFLTYFQNEAQLEKSRLLSDRFSAERPKGSFSTLEIQRTEQGDSAMYLCASSPGQFRGYTFGSGTRLTVV.